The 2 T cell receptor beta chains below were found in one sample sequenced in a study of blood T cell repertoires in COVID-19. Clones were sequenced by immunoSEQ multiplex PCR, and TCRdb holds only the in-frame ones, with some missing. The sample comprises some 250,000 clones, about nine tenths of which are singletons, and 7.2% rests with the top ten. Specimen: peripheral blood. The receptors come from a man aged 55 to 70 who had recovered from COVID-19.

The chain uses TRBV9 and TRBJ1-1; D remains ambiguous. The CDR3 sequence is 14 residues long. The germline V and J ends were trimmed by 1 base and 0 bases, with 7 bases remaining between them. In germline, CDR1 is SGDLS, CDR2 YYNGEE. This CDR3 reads CASSVRSMNTEAFF. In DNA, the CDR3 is TGTGCCAGCAGCGTAAGGAGCATGAACACTGAAGCTTTCTTT. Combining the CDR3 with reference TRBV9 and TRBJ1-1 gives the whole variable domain DSGVTQTPKHLITATGQRVTLRCSPRSGDLSVYWYQQSLDQGLQFLIQYYNGEERAKGNILERFSAQQFPDLHSELNLSSLELGDSALYFCASSVRSMNTEAFFGQGTRLTVV.

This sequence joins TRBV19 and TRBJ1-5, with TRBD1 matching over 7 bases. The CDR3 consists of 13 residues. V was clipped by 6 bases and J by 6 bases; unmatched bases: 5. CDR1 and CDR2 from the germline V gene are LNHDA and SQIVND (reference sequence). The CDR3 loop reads CASSQGVGQPQHF. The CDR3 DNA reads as TGTGCCAGTAGCCAGGGGGTCGGTCAGCCCCAGCATTTT.